The 21 T cell receptor beta chains below come from one sample, sequenced in a study of T cell responses to AZD1222 COVID-19 vaccine. TCRdb's table, derived via immunoSEQ multiplex PCR, lists solely in-frame clones and lacks some. Seen here are some 110,000 clones, 86% observed once, and the top ten hold roughly a sixth. Material: peripheral blood, obtained 28 days after the second AZD1222 dose. Receptors originate from an adult who received the AZD1222 COVID-19 vaccine.

The V gene is TRBV6-5, the J gene TRBJ2-7, with 8 bases that match TRBD1. V was clipped by 5 bases and J by 0 bases; unmatched bases: 3. This CDR3 has 14 amino acids. Germline V CDR1 and CDR2: MNHEY, SVGAGI. The CDR3 loop reads CASSRTGTSYEQYF. In DNA, the CDR3 is TGTGCCAGCAGTCGGACAGGGACCTCCTACGAGCAGTACTTC.

The chain combines TRBV15 with TRBJ2-2; TRBD1 matches at 8 bases. The germline gives CDR1 LNHNV, CDR2 YYDKDF (reference sequence). With 9 bases clipped from V and 2 bases from J, the junction kept 8 bases outside the gene matches. The CDR3 sequence is 15 residues long. The CDR3 reads CATTSDRGNTGELFF. CDR3 in DNA: TGTGCCACTACTTCAGACAGGGGAAACACCGGGGAGCTGTTTTTT.

The chain joins TRBV4-2 to TRBJ2-5; 13 bases are a match to TRBD2. This CDR3 region has 16 residues. Trimming took 3 bases from V and 2 from J; bases not matched to a gene: 3. Per the germline V gene, CDR1 is LGHNA and CDR2 is YNFKEQ. The CDR3 DNA is TGTGCCAGCAGCCACAAACTAGCGGGAGGGCAAGAGACCCAGTACTTC. Amino acid sequence: CASSHKLAGGQETQYF.

The J gene is TRBJ2-5, the V gene TRBV6-1; tentatively, D is TRBD2 (6 bases). Trimming pared 4 bases from V and 0 bases from J, leaving 15 bases between. The germline CDR1 and CDR2 sequences are MNHNS and SASEGT. The CDR3 sequence is 16 residues long. This CDR3 is CASSARPGAYQETQYF. The CDR3 DNA is TGTGCCAGCAGTGCCAGACCGGGAGCGTACCAAGAGACCCAGTACTTC.

The chain uses TRBV15 and TRBJ1-5, with 7 nucleotides matching TRBD1. Per germline, CDR1 LNHNV and CDR2 YYDKDF (reference sequence). Unmatched junction bases numbered 13, after V lost 0 bases and J lost 8 bases. The CDR3 loop spans 17 amino acids. The CDR3 nucleotides read TGTGCCACCAGCAGAGATGTCGGCTGGACAGGCCCGAAGCCCCAGCATTTT. Encoded protein: CATSRDVGWTGPKPQHF.

This chain links TRBV10-3 with TRBJ2-1; 11 nucleotides match TRBD2. This CDR3 contains 15 residues. Germline CDR1 reads ENHRY; CDR2 reads SYGVKD. The ends lost 6 bases at V and 4 bases at J; junction bases unmatched: 5. The CDR3 DNA sequence: TGTGCCATCAGGTCCGGGACTAGCGGTTACAATGAGCAGTTCTTC. Encoded protein: CAIRSGTSGYNEQFF.

The chain combines TRBV11-2 with TRBJ2-6; D unresolved. V dropped 3 bases and J dropped 2 bases, with 2 bases sitting between them. CDR1 SGHAT and CDR2 FQNNGV come from the germline V gene. This CDR3 contains 13 residues. CDR3 coding DNA: TGTGCCAGCAGCTTGGCTGGGGCCAACGTCCTGACTTTC. This codes for CASSLAGANVLTF. Filled out from reference TRBV11-2 and TRBJ2-6, the complete variable domain reads EAGVAQSPRYKIIEKRQSVAFWCNPISGHATLYWYQQILGQGPKLLIQFQNNGVVDDSQLPKDRFSAERLKGVDSTLKIQPAKLEDSAVYLCASSLAGANVLTFGAGSRLTVL.

This chain joins TRBV7-3 and TRBJ1-1; maybe TRBD1 (6 bases). V was clipped by 5 bases and J by 4 bases, with 17 bases between them. CDR3 length equals 15 residues. Germline-derived CDR1 and CDR2 are SGHTA and FQGTGA. The CDR3 sequence: CASSEQTGTGTEAFF. In DNA, the CDR3 is TGTGCCAGCAGCGAGCAAACAGGGACGGGCACTGAAGCTTTCTTT.

The chain combines TRBV28 with TRBJ1-1; D not resolved. The germline CDR1 and CDR2 sequences are MDHEN and SYDVKM. The CDR3 is 15 residues long. The V gene lost 2 bases and the J gene lost 1 base, with 11 bases spanning the gap. The CDR3, as DNA: TGTGCCAGCAGTTTACCGGGGTCGGAGAACACTGAAGCTTTCTTT. Protein sequence: CASSLPGSENTEAFF.

This sequence joins TRBV11-2 and TRBJ2-2, with D tentatively TRBD2 (6 bases). Per the germline V gene, CDR1 is SGHAT and CDR2 is FQNNGV. V was pared by 1 base and J by 1 base, with 7 bases between. This CDR3 has 15 residues. CDR3 DNA sequence: TGTGCCAGCAGCTTAGTGCGGGGGAACACCGGGGAGCTGTTTTTT. This gives the protein CASSLVRGNTGELFF.

The chain couples TRBV28 to TRBJ2-7; 10 nucleotides match TRBD2. The CDR3 contains 16 residues. In germline, CDR1 is MDHEN, CDR2 SYDVKM. The V segment lost 4 bases and the J segment 3 bases; nucleotides outside the gene matches: 9. CDR3 residues: CASSSVGLAVLYEQYF. The DNA for the CDR3 is TGTGCCAGCAGTTCGGTAGGACTAGCGGTTCTCTACGAGCAGTACTTC. The whole variable domain, remainder taken from reference TRBV28 and TRBJ2-7, is DVKVTQSSRYLVKRTGEKVFLECVQDMDHENMFWYRQDPGLGLRLIYFSYDVKMKEKGDIPEGYSVSREKKERFSLILESASTNQTSMYLCASSSVGLAVLYEQYFGPGTRLTVT.

This clone has just one count. The chain is built from TRBV6-5 and TRBJ1-1; D is undetermined. CDR1 is MNHEY, CDR2 SVGAGI, per germline. The V gene lost 0 bases and the J gene lost 8 bases, with 16 bases spanning the gap. The CDR3 contains 15 residues. CDR3 protein: CASSYSKGWGKEAFF. In DNA, the CDR3 is TGTGCCAGCAGTTACTCGAAGGGTTGGGGAAAGGAAGCTTTCTTT.

CDR3 region: CASSQGRPATEAFF. DNA of the CDR3: TGTGCCAGCAGCCAGGGACGGCCCGCCACTGAAGCTTTCTTT. V gene TRBV5-6 combines with J gene TRBJ1-1; D is perhaps TRBD1 (5 bases). With 4 bases removed from V and 4 bases from J, the gap between germline ends came to 14 bases. The CDR3 runs to 14 residues. Germline CDR1 SGHDT, CDR2 YYEEEE.

This rearrangement joins TRBV27 to TRBJ1-6; possible D gene TRBD1, 5 bases. Germline CDR1 is MNHEY and CDR2 is SMNVEV (reference sequence). Trimming cost V 5 bases and J 6 bases, with 14 bases left between them. The CDR3 is 15 amino acids. The DNA of the CDR3 is TGTGCCAGCAGTCCCCTGACAGATGCTAATTCACCCCTCCACTTT. This sequence encodes CASSPLTDANSPLHF.

J is TRBJ1-3 and V is TRBV19, with 9 bases aligning to TRBD1. The CDR3 has 17 residues. V lost 8 bases, J lost 0 bases, and 11 bases stayed unmatched. CDR1 and CDR2 (germline): LNHDA, SQIVND (reference sequence). Here the CDR3 DNA reads TGTGCCAGTCGACACCGGGACAGGGACAACTCTGGAAACACCATATATTTT. Translation: CASRHRDRDNSGNTIYF.

This rearrangement joins TRBV5-1 to TRBJ2-2; 7 bases are a match to TRBD1. V lost 4 bases, J lost 3 bases, and 3 bases stayed unmatched. The germline gives CDR1 SGHRS, CDR2 YFSETQ. CDR3 length: 14 residues. The CDR3 DNA reads as TGCGCCAGCAGCCAAGGACAGGACACCGGGGAGCTGTTTTTT. This sequence encodes CASSQGQDTGELFF.

This chain connects TRBV19 to TRBJ2-2; 10 bases fit TRBD1. CDR3 length: 18 amino acids. V trimming: 3 bases; J trimming: 5 bases; junction bases outside the gene matches: 12. CDR1 and CDR2 from the germline V gene are LNHDA and SQIVND (reference sequence). The CDR3 DNA sequence: TGTGCCAGTAGTATGCTGACAGGGGGCGTATCTCGAACCGGGGAGCTGTTTTTT. Its protein product is CASSMLTGGVSRTGELFF.

This rearrangement joins TRBV4-1 to TRBJ1-6; the match to TRBD1 covers 9 bases. This CDR3 has 15 amino acids. Germline loops: CDR1 MGHRA, CDR2 YSYEKL. V was pared by 3 bases and J by 9 bases, with 6 bases of the junction left unmatched. The CDR3 reads CASSQKGQGISPLHF. The CDR3 nucleotides read TGCGCCAGCAGCCAGAAGGGACAGGGAATTTCACCCCTCCACTTT.

The chain combines TRBV3-1 (or the pseudogene TRBV3-2) with TRBJ2-3; TRBD2 is a possible D gene (7 bases). Germline CDR1 and CDR2: LGHDT and YNNKEL (reference sequence). There are 16 residues in the CDR3. Trimming shortened V by 4 bases and J by 2 bases, and 16 bases separated the two germline ends. CDR3 DNA sequence: TGTGCCAGCAGCCCCCCTCAGCGGGACAACACAGATACGCAGTATTTT. Translating it yields CASSPPQRDNTDTQYF.

The rearrangement joins TRBV5-5 to TRBJ1-3; D ambiguous. The CDR3 covers 14 residues. Germline V CDR1 and CDR2: SGHKS, YYEKEE (reference sequence). The ends were cut back, 0 bases at V and 3 bases at J, with 7 bases in the middle. The CDR3 loop reads CASSLGRLGNTIYF. As DNA, the CDR3 is TGTGCCAGCAGCTTGGGACGGCTTGGAAACACCATATATTTT.

The genes are TRBV7-8 and TRBJ2-1, with TRBD2 identical over 11 bases. Trimming at V came to 1 base and at J to 10 bases, leaving 6 bases not matched to a gene. The V gene's germline CDR1 is SGHVS and CDR2 FQNEAQ. CDR3 length equals 15 residues. CDR3: CASSLVAGGFSEQFF. CDR3 DNA: TGTGCCAGCAGCTTAGTAGCGGGGGGGTTCTCGGAGCAGTTCTTC.